The rows below give T cell receptor beta chains drawn from one sample of a study of blood T cell repertoires in COVID-19. Libraries were prepared by immunoSEQ multiplex PCR; TCRdb keeps only in-frame clonotypes and omits some of them. The sample yields 35,000 to 45,000 clones, more than 70% seen once. Sequencing was done on a sample of peripheral blood. The receptors were sampled from a human donor in a cohort sampled during active COVID-19. The CDR3 runs from the conserved cysteine through the conserved F or W. A D gene is named only where the DNA matches it firmly.

j_call d_call v_call cdr3_length cdr3_aa
TRBJ1-4 NA TRBV5-6 14 CASSLVGASEKLFF
TRBJ2-5 NA TRBV3-1/TRBV3-2 17 CASSQGPVGIPGETQYF
TRBJ1-5 NA TRBV27 14 CASSLESTYQPQHF
TRBJ1-2 NA TRBV6-2/TRBV6-3 12 CASSATNYGYTF
TRBJ1-3 NA TRBV5-1 16 CASSLVQGVSGNTIYF
TRBJ1-3 TRBD1 TRBV9 16 CASSAGTARSGNTIYF
TRBJ2-1 NA TRBV19 14 CATTSRLSYNEQFF
TRBJ2-2 NA TRBV28 15 CASREKHLNTGELFF
TRBJ1-2 TRBD1 TRBV4-2 16 CASSQDQGAYLDGYTF
TRBJ2-3 NA TRBV7-9 13 CASSRQVEDTQYF
TRBJ1-6 NA TRBV27 15 CASSPRFGPNSPLHF
TRBJ2-3 NA TRBV9 15 CASSVGGRPPDTQYF
TRBJ2-7 NA TRBV7-2 15 CASSLGTTSPYEQYF
TRBJ2-1 TRBD2 TRBV4-3 16 CASSQVPLAGGYEQFF
TRBJ1-3 TRBD1 TRBV7-2 16 CASSSPGTGGWNTIYF
TRBJ2-7 TRBD1 TRBV7-3 15 CASSLLPTGAYEQYF
TRBJ2-7 TRBD2 TRBV10-1 14 CASSRGGHTYEQYF
TRBJ1-1 NA TRBV4-3 15 CASSPGDFDRTEAFF
TRBJ1-1 NA TRBV6-5 14 CASSWGGLNTEAFF
TRBJ1-2 TRBD1 TRBV20-1 13 CSASYRGTYGYTF
TRBJ2-7 TRBD1 TRBV18 16 CASSSQQGASRYEQYF
TRBJ2-2 NA TRBV24-1 17 CATSDSNNDRNTGELFF
TRBJ2-7 TRBD2 TRBV4-1 15 CASSSRSGGSGEQYF
TRBJ1-6 NA TRBV5-6 16 CASSLVAGAGNSPLHF
TRBJ1-2 NA TRBV4-3 16 CASSPERRQSNYGYTF
TRBJ2-7 TRBD2 TRBV10-2 12 CASRGGSYEQYF
TRBJ1-1 TRBD1 TRBV7-9 15 CASSFSGTENTEAFF
TRBJ2-1 NA TRBV11-2 18 CASSLAKLLLSSYNEQFF
TRBJ1-3 NA TRBV9 13 CASSAQTGNTIYF
TRBJ1-2 NA TRBV3-1/TRBV3-2 19 CASSQEEGWRRSLNYGYTF
TRBJ2-2 TRBD2 TRBV5-1 18 CASSVTSGGALNTGELFF
TRBJ1-2 NA TRBV9 14 CASSPHRGGYGYTF
TRBJ2-1 NA TRBV6-2/TRBV6-3 21 CASSYYEANILGGGVYNEQFF
TRBJ2-5 NA TRBV11-1 15 CASSLSDGGEETQYF
TRBJ2-2 TRBD1 TRBV19 15 CASSIEGQGAGELFF
TRBJ1-2 TRBD1 TRBV6-4 15 CASSDNGQAPLVYTF
TRBJ1-5 NA TRBV19 12 CASSLLNQPQHF
TRBJ2-1 TRBD1 TRBV9 17 CASSVAPQGAPYNEQFF
TRBJ2-3 TRBD2 TRBV4-3 17 CASSRAGTSRFTDTQYF
TRBJ2-1 NA TRBV9 15 CASTLEGVPYNEQFF
TRBJ1-5 NA TRBV30 13 CAWSVGGNQPQHF
TRBJ2-7 TRBD1 TRBV25-1 14 CASSPVGTGSEQYF
TRBJ1-5 NA TRBV25-1 14 CASSVTGTDQPQHF
TRBJ2-1 NA TRBV6-1 15 CASSEHLSSYNEQFF
TRBJ1-2 TRBD1 TRBV7-2 14 CASSRDREHYGYTF
TRBJ1-1 NA TRBV12-5 16 CASGLGGGFRNTEAFF
TRBJ2-2 NA TRBV7-9 15 CASSLGPGWTGELFF
TRBJ2-3 TRBD1 TRBV7-9 13 CASRQGAGSTQYF
TRBJ2-5 NA TRBV5-1 15 CASSPSTSEVETQYF
TRBJ1-1 NA TRBV6-5 15 CASSYDSPSNTEAFF
TRBJ2-3 NA TRBV6-4 18 CASSGECGRDNITDTQYF